A selection of T cell receptor beta chains follows, all from one sample in a study of blood T cell repertoires in COVID-19. Assay used: immunoSEQ multiplex PCR; TCRdb lists only in-frame clones, some missing. This sample carries about 360,000 clones, 87% of them seen once, and the ten largest clones take 1.3%. The sequencing input was PBMCs or T cells enriched from blood (not recorded which). Receptor source: a young man who had recovered from COVID-19. Each CDR3 is given with its conserved first and last residue. The D gene is left open where the match is weak. The size entry is marked missing in some rows and otherwise reads once, few, many or a size class.

>TRBV27|NA|TRBJ1-2|NA
CASSLQGGNYGYTF
TGTGCCAGCAGCCTCCAAGGAGGGAACTATGGCTACACCTTC
>TRBV3-1/TRBV3-2|TRBD1|TRBJ1-2|NA
CAGSQSGTGEYGYTF
TGTGCCGGCAGCCAGTCCGGGACAGGGGAATATGGCTACACCTTC
>TRBV19|NA|TRBJ1-5|once
CASSLGNRVNQPQHF
TGTGCCAGTAGTCTCGGAAACAGGGTCAATCAGCCCCAGCATTTT
>TRBV9|TRBD1|TRBJ1-1|NA
CASRRQGETEAFF
TGTGCCAGCAGACGACAGGGGGAAACTGAAGCTTTCTTT
>TRBV25-1|NA|TRBJ2-5|once
CASSEFRWETQYF
TGTGCCAGCAGTGAATTTCGGTGGGAGACCCAGTACTTC
>TRBV6-5|TRBD1|TRBJ1-2|once
CASKEIDRGNYGYTF
TGTGCCAGCAAGGAGATAGACAGGGGTAACTATGGCTACACCTTC
>TRBV7-2|NA|TRBJ2-1|NA
CASSLGWGHYNEQFF
TGTGCCAGCAGCCTTGGGTGGGGACATTACAATGAGCAGTTCTTC
>TRBV30|TRBD2|TRBJ2-3|NA
CAWGLAGGTDTQYF
TGTGCCTGGGGACTAGCGGGGGGCACAGATACGCAGTATTTT
>TRBV7-9|TRBD1|TRBJ1-1|few
CASSKDTGGPEAFF
TGTGCCAGCAGCAAAGATACAGGGGGACCTGAAGCTTTCTTT
>TRBV11-2|NA|TRBJ2-2|NA
CASSFSDTGELFF
TGTGCCAGCAGCTTTTCGGACACCGGGGAGCTGTTTTTT
>TRBV6-1|TRBD1|TRBJ1-1|NA
CASSDRGLKAFF
TGTGCCAGCAGTGACAGGGGGTTGAAAGCTTTCTTT
>TRBV7-2|NA|TRBJ2-3|once
CASSLRSSTDTQYF
TGTGCCAGCAGCTTGCGGTCTAGCACAGATACGCAGTATTTT
>TRBV7-6|TRBD1|TRBJ2-2|NA
CASSSDRGGELFF
TGTGCCAGCAGCTCAGACAGGGGTGGGGAGCTGTTTTTT
>TRBV11-2|TRBD1|TRBJ1-6|NA
CASRPPGQGNSPLHF
TGTGCCAGCAGGCCGCCGGGACAGGGGAATTCACCCCTCCACTTT
>TRBV19|NA|TRBJ2-7|NA
CASSIGRQTYEQYF
TGTGCCAGTAGTATAGGGCGACAGACCTACGAGCAGTACTTC
>TRBV19|NA|TRBJ1-3|NA
CASSSVYGFSGNTIYF
TGTGCCAGTAGTTCCGTCTACGGTTTCTCTGGAAACACCATATATTTT
>TRBV4-1|NA|TRBJ2-2|once
CANSRETRWGGELFF
TGCGCCAACAGCCGAGAGACTAGATGGGGCGGGGAGCTGTTTTTT
>TRBV9|TRBD1|TRBJ2-1|NA
CASSAGTGRHNEQFF
TGTGCCAGCAGCGCCGGGACAGGGAGACACAATGAGCAGTTCTTC
>TRBV5-6|NA|TRBJ2-3|NA
CASSRPGTGSQYF
TGTGCCAGCAGCCGGCCGGGAACAGGGAGCCAGTATTTT
>TRBV4-3|NA|TRBJ1-1|NA
CASSQEGIGAREAFF
TGCGCCAGCAGCCAAGAGGGGATTGGGGCTAGGGAAGCTTTCTTT
>TRBV7-9|NA|TRBJ2-3|NA
CASSPPGLRTDTQYF
TGTGCCAGCAGCCCCCCGGGACTTCGCACAGATACGCAGTATTTT
>TRBV12-5|NA|TRBJ1-3|NA
CASEGIFGNTIYF
TGTGCTAGTGAGGGGATCTTTGGAAACACCATATATTTT
>TRBV29-1|TRBD1|TRBJ1-2|NA
CSVGTGDYGYTF
TGCAGCGTTGGGACAGGGGATTATGGCTACACCTTC
>TRBV27|NA|TRBJ1-3|NA
CASSRGAGNTIYF
TGTGCCAGCAGCCGGGGGGCCGGAAACACCATATATTTT
>TRBV28|NA|TRBJ2-5|NA
CASSLRDFMYF
TGTGCCAGCAGTCTCCGGGACTTCATGTACTTC
>TRBV9|NA|TRBJ1-5|once
CASSLTDSNQPQHF
TGTGCCAGCAGCTTGACAGATAGCAATCAGCCCCAGCATTTT